This T cell receptor beta chain was captured in a study of OX40 agonist ivuxolimab in advanced cancers. This clone is labeled medium-sized. Generated by immunoSEQ multiplex PCR, the TCRdb table keeps only in-frame clones and is missing some. The sample has roughly 14,000 clones, around three quarters seen once; the top ten hold around an eighth. The CDR3 runs to 17 residues. Germline assignment: CDR1 LNHDA and CDR2 SQIVND (reference sequence). The V end was cut by 1 base, the J end by 0 bases, with 13 bases between. The sequence was obtained from an adult with an advanced solid tumor such as melanoma, head and neck, liver or kidney cancer. The sample in question was CD4+ or CD8+ T cells sorted from blood, obtained in a trial of the OX40 agonist ivuxolimab. This chain connects TRBV19 to TRBJ1-5; D unclear. The CDR3 nucleotides read TGTGCCAGTAGTATAGCTCTGAATTGGAATAGCAATCAGCCCCAGCATTTT. Translation gives CASSIALNWNSNQPQHF.